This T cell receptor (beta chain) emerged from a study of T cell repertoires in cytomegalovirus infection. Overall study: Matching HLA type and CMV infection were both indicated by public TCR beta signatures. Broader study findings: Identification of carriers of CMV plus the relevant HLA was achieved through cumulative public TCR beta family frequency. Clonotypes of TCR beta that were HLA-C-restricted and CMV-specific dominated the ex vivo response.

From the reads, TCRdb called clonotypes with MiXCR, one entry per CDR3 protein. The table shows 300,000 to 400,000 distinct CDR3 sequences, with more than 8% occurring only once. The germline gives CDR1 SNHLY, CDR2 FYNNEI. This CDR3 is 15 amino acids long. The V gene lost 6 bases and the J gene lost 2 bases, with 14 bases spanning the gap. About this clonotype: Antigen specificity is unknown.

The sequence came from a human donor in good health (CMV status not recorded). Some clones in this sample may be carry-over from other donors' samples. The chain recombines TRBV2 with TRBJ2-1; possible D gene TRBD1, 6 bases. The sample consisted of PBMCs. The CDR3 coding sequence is TGTGCCAGCAGGAAGACAGGTCCCGCCTACAATGAGCAGTTCTTC. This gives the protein CASRKTGPAYNEQFF.